Shown below are 28 T cell receptor beta chains from a single sample sequenced in a study of cytomegalovirus exposure and HLA in healthy donors. Data came from immunoSEQ multiplex PCR; TCRdb stores just in-frame clones and leaves some out. The table shows a few hundred thousand clones, with around 90% occurring only once. The sequenced material came from PBMCs. All receptors come from a woman under 30 in good health and CMV-seronegative.

This chain connects TRBV18 to TRBJ1-2; the match to TRBD1 covers 9 bases. The CDR3 contains 16 residues. Germline CDR1 KGHSH, CDR2 LQKENI. V was clipped by 0 bases and J by 6 bases; unmatched bases: 8. The CDR3 reads CASSPPPGQGLHGYTF. The CDR3 nucleotides are TGTGCCAGCTCACCACCACCTGGACAGGGGTTACATGGCTACACCTTC.

This rearrangement joins TRBV6-9 to TRBJ2-2; 11 positions agree with TRBD1. The junction had 12 bases not matched to a gene; V was cut back by 5 bases and J by 4 bases. The CDR3 consists of 18 residues. Germline values: CDR1 MNHGY, CDR2 SVAAGI. The CDR3, as DNA: TGTGCCAGCAGTCTCCCGGACAGGGGGCGCCGGCTCACCGGGGAGCTGTTTTTT. It encodes CASSLPDRGRRLTGELFF.

The V call is TRBV28, the J call TRBJ1-2; TRBD1 agrees at 7 bases. CDR3 length equals 14 residues. The trim removed 9 bases at V and 1 base at J, leaving 8 bases unmatched. Germline CDR1 MDHEN, CDR2 SYDVKM. Here the CDR3 DNA reads TGTGCCAGTGTAACAGGGACAGATAACTATGGCTACACCTTC. Translation: CASVTGTDNYGYTF.

The genes are TRBV9 and TRBJ2-2; 7 bases align to TRBD2. The CDR3 has 13 residues. Germline V gives CDR1 SGDLS, CDR2 YYNGEE. V trimming: 3 bases; J trimming: 7 bases; junction bases outside the gene matches: 3. CDR3 protein: CASSASGGGELFF. The DNA of the CDR3 is TGTGCCAGCAGCGCCTCGGGAGGCGGGGAGCTGTTTTTT.

The V call is TRBV11-3, the J call TRBJ2-7; the match to TRBD1 covers 7 bases. The CDR3 length is 19 residues. The V gene's germline CDR1 is SGHNT and CDR2 YENEEA. J was trimmed by 2 bases and V by 5 bases; bases with no gene match: 21. The CDR3: CASSLQASTRTGQTYEQYV. The CDR3 nucleotides are TGTGCCAGCAGCCTCCAAGCCTCTACCCGGACGGGACAGACCTACGAGCAGTACGTC.

This rearrangement joins TRBV11-2 to TRBJ1-3; 7 positions agree with TRBD1. J was trimmed by 0 bases and V by 0 bases; bases with no gene match: 14. The germline V gene encodes CDR1 SGHAT and CDR2 FQNNGV. The CDR3 length is 20 residues. The CDR3 loop reads CASSLDLGTAYLYSGNTIYF. For the CDR3, the DNA is TGTGCCAGCAGCTTAGACCTGGGGACAGCCTACCTTTACTCTGGAAACACCATATATTTT.

This clone was recorded once. The V call is TRBV7-2, the J call TRBJ2-7, with 10 positions matching TRBD1. The CDR3 runs to 15 residues. Trimming removed 5 bases from V and 2 bases from J; junction bases left unmatched: 6. The germline V gene encodes CDR1 SGHTA and CDR2 FQGNSA. DNA for the CDR3: TGTGCCAGCAGCACGACCGGGACAGGGGCCTACGAGCAGTACTTC. It encodes CASSTTGTGAYEQYF.

The genes are TRBV30 and TRBJ2-5; D possibly corresponds to TRBD1 (5 bases). The V and J ends lost 0 bases and 0 bases respectively, with 17 bases between them. This CDR3 is 17 amino acids long. Germline CDR1 GTSNPN, CDR2 SVGIG (reference sequence). CDR3 protein: CAWSVHVWEQDQETQYF. Here the CDR3 DNA reads TGTGCCTGGAGTGTACATGTATGGGAACAGGACCAAGAGACCCAGTACTTC.

The chain couples TRBV7-9 to TRBJ2-1; 11 bases align to TRBD1. Germline CDR1 and CDR2: SEHNR and FQNEAQ (reference sequence). This CDR3 comprises 14 residues. V lost 5 bases, J lost 10 bases, and 7 bases stayed unmatched. The DNA of the CDR3 is TGTGCCAGCAGCCCCGGGACAGGGGGGGCGGAGCAGTTCTTC. Amino acids: CASSPGTGGAEQFF.

This chain links TRBV5-4 with TRBJ1-1; TRBD1 is a possible D gene (6 bases). This CDR3 has 15 residues. The V end was cut by 4 bases, the J end by 4 bases, with 17 bases between. Germline CDR1 and CDR2: SGHNT and YYREEE (reference sequence). The CDR3 DNA is TGTGCCAGCAGCCCGGGTGGGGGCTTGGGCACTGAAGCTTTCTTT. Its translation: CASSPGGGLGTEAFF.

The chain combines TRBV30 with TRBJ2-7; 9 positions match TRBD1. Germline lookup yields CDR1 GTSNPN and CDR2 SVGIG (reference sequence). V lost 3 bases and J lost 2; bases outside the gene matches: 5. The CDR3 contains 14 residues. CDR3 loop: CAWRAGTGPYEQYF. The CDR3 DNA reads TGTGCCTGGAGGGCCGGGACAGGGCCCTACGAGCAGTACTTC.

The chain links TRBV19 to TRBJ2-2; tentatively, D is TRBD2 (5 bases). V lost 9 bases to trimming and J lost 7 bases, with 12 bases between them. This CDR3 contains 12 residues. The V gene's germline CDR1 is LNHDA and CDR2 SQIVND (reference sequence). CDR3 amino acids: CASRITSGELFF. CDR3 nucleotides: TGTGCCAGCCGGATAACTAGCGGGGAGCTGTTTTTT.

The CDR3 DNA reads TGTGCCAGCAGTTACTCCGGGACAGGGACCTCCTACGAGCAGTACTTC. Translated, it gives CASSYSGTGTSYEQYF. The gene calls are TRBV6-5 and TRBJ2-7; 9 bases line up with TRBD1. V trimming: 0 bases; J trimming: 0 bases; junction bases outside the gene matches: 3. The CDR3 consists of 16 residues. From germline, CDR1 is MNHEY and CDR2 SVGAGI.

The chain is built from TRBV30 and TRBJ1-4; D is ambiguous. The V end lost 0 bases, the J end lost 4 bases, and 9 bases lay between the germline ends. The CDR3 length is 14 residues. Germline values: CDR1 GTSNPN, CDR2 SVGIG (reference sequence). The CDR3, as DNA: TGTGCCTGGAGTGTGGGCAGGTTTAATGAAAAACTGTTTTTT. Translation: CAWSVGRFNEKLFF.

The J gene is TRBJ2-7, the V gene TRBV9; TRBD1 matches 7 bases. Unmatched junction bases numbered 7, after V lost 4 bases and J lost 0 bases. Germline V gene lookup returns CDR1 SGDLS and CDR2 YYNGEE. The length of the CDR3 is 15 residues. CDR3 loop: CASSPQGSSSYEQYF. The CDR3 region has the DNA TGTGCCAGCAGCCCACAGGGGTCTAGCTCCTACGAGCAGTACTTC.

J is TRBJ2-7 and V is TRBV5-5, with 8 bases identical to TRBD1. CDR1 is SGHKS and CDR2 is YYEKEE in the germline V gene (reference sequence). The length of the CDR3 is 15 residues. V lost 4 bases, J lost 2 bases, and 8 bases stayed unmatched. As DNA, the CDR3 is TGTGCCAGCAGCCGAAACAGGGGGGTCCCCTACGAGCAGTACTTC. Its translation is CASSRNRGVPYEQYF.

V usage is TRBV7-2 and J usage is TRBJ2-1, with no clear D. The germline V gene encodes CDR1 SGHTA and CDR2 FQGNSA. The V end lost 5 bases, the J end lost 9 bases, and 14 bases lay between the germline ends. This CDR3 region has 13 residues. DNA of the CDR3: TGTGCCAGCAGCACCTCGGGTTTGGGTGAGCAGTTCTTC. The encoded protein is CASSTSGLGEQFF.

The chain recombines TRBV9 with TRBJ2-6; TRBD2 agrees at 8 bases. The CDR3 spans 18 residues. The V gene end was trimmed by 0 bases and the J gene end by 2 bases; junction bases not matched to a gene: 7. Germline CDR1 SGDLS, CDR2 YYNGEE. CDR3 bases: TGTGCCAGCAGCGTAGGGGGACTAGTAAGCGCTGGGGCCAACGTCCTGACTTTC. Translation gives CASSVGGLVSAGANVLTF.

The rearrangement joins TRBV5-6 to TRBJ2-1; 13 positions match TRBD2. Germline loops: CDR1 SGHDT, CDR2 YYEEEE. The junction had 3 bases not matched to a gene; V was cut back by 2 bases and J by 10 bases. This CDR3 contains 14 residues. CDR3 amino acids: CASSLLAGGLEQFF. In DNA, the CDR3 is TGTGCCAGCAGCTTACTAGCGGGGGGGCTGGAGCAGTTCTTC.

The V and J genes are TRBV7-8 and TRBJ1-1; D ambiguous. Deletions cut 2 bases from V and 5 bases from J, with 9 bases between. The CDR3 spans 13 residues. Germline lookup yields CDR1 SGHVS and CDR2 FQNEAQ. The CDR3 region has the DNA TGTGCCAGCAGCTTAACCCGGGAGACTGAAGCTTTCTTT. Translating gives CASSLTRETEAFF.

The chain combines TRBV4-3 with TRBJ2-1; 8 nucleotides match TRBD2. The CDR3 is 16 amino acids. Trimming at V came to 0 bases and at J to 6 bases, leaving 7 bases not matched to a gene. CDR1 is LGHNA, CDR2 YSLEER, per germline. The CDR3 DNA sequence: TGCGCCAGCAGCCAAGATGGACTCGGGGGGGGCAATGAGCAGTTCTTC. Protein: CASSQDGLGGGNEQFF.

V gene TRBV5-1 combines with J gene TRBJ1-1, with D possibly TRBD1 on 5 matching bases. V shed 4 bases and J shed 1 base, with 11 bases lying between them. This CDR3 contains 14 residues. Germline V CDR1 and CDR2: SGHRS, YFSETQ. The CDR3 DNA reads as TGCGCCAGCAGCCAAACAACAGGGAACACTGAAGCTTTCTTT. Translating gives CASSQTTGNTEAFF.

This clone occurred once. The chain joins TRBV7-6 to TRBJ1-5; possibly TRBD1 for D (6 bases). This CDR3 has 15 residues. The germline CDR1 and CDR2 sequences are SGHVS and FNYEAQ. Trimming shortened V by 1 base and J by 2 bases, and 9 bases separated the two germline ends. CDR3 DNA: TGTGCCAGCAGCTTAGGGGGGCTCGGCAATCAGCCCCAGCATTTT. It codes for CASSLGGLGNQPQHF.

V usage is TRBV28 and J usage is TRBJ1-2; maybe TRBD1 (6 bases). This CDR3 is built from 13 residues. The V and J ends lost 5 bases and 6 bases respectively, with 13 bases between them. Germline V lookup: CDR1 MDHEN, CDR2 SYDVKM. CDR3 in DNA: TGTGCCAGCAGTCGACAGGTGGCGGATGGCTACACCTTC. Translating gives CASSRQVADGYTF.

This chain uses TRBV6-5 with TRBJ1-5; D remains ambiguous. Trimming left V 0 bases short and J 1 base short, with 7 bases between. CDR1 MNHEY and CDR2 SVGAGI come from the germline V gene. This CDR3 is built from 15 residues. CDR3 residues: CASSYSSMSNQPQHF. The CDR3 DNA reads as TGTGCCAGCAGTTACTCGAGTATGAGCAATCAGCCCCAGCATTTT.

The V gene is TRBV30, the J gene TRBJ2-2; 7 nucleotides line up with TRBD2. Trimming at V came to 4 bases and at J to 3 bases, leaving 8 bases not matched to a gene. The germline V gene encodes CDR1 GTSNPN and CDR2 SVGIG (reference sequence). The CDR3 totals 15 residues. CDR3 region: CAWTRWEGYTGELFF. In DNA form, the CDR3 reads TGTGCCTGGACCCGCTGGGAGGGGTACACCGGGGAGCTGTTTTTT.

For this clone: The sample holds other DNA sequences that translate to the same CDR3. This chain uses TRBV7-2 with TRBJ1-6, with 8 bases fitting TRBD1. Germline V lookup: CDR1 SGHTA, CDR2 FQGNSA. Trimming at V came to 5 bases and at J to 7 bases, leaving 1 base not matched to a gene. CDR3 length: 13 amino acids. In DNA, the CDR3 is TGTGCCAGCAGCAGGGACAGGAATTCACCCCTCCACTTT. Translating it yields CASSRDRNSPLHF. Full variable domain (rest looked up from reference TRBV7-2 and TRBJ1-6): GAGVSQSPSNKVTEKGKDVELRCDPISGHTALYWYRQSLGQGLEFLIYFQGNSAPDKSGLPSDRFSAERTGGSVSTLTIQRTQQEDSAVYLCASSRDRNSPLHFGNGTRLTVT.

This clone was recorded only once. V gene TRBV5-1 combines with J gene TRBJ2-7; TRBD1 matches 10 bases. Germline CDR1 reads SGHRS; CDR2 reads YFSETQ. This CDR3 spans 15 amino acids. J lost 2 bases, V lost 5 bases, and 7 bases had no gene match. The CDR3 here is CASRPGTGVTYEQYV. For the CDR3, the DNA is TGCGCCAGCAGACCCGGGACAGGGGTGACCTACGAGCAGTACGTC.